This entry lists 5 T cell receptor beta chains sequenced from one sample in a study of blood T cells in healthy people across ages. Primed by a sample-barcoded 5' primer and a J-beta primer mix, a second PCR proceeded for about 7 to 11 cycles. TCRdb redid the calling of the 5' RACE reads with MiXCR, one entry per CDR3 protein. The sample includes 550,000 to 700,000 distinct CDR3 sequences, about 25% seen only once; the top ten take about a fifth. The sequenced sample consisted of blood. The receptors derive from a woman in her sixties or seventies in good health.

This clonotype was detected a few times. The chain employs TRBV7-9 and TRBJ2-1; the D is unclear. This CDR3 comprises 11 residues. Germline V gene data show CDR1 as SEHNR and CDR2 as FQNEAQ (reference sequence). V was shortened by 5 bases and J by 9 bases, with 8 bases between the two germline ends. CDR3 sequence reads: CASSPLGEQFF. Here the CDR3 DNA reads TGTGCCAGCAGCCCCCTGGGTGAGCAGTTCTTC.

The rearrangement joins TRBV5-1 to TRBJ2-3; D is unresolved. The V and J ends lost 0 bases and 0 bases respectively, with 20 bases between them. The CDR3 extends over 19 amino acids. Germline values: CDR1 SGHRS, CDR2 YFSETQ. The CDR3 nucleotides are TGCGCCAGCAGCTTGGGAGAGGCAGTGGACCCCAGCAGCACAGATACGCAGTATTTT. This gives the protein CASSLGEAVDPSSTDTQYF.

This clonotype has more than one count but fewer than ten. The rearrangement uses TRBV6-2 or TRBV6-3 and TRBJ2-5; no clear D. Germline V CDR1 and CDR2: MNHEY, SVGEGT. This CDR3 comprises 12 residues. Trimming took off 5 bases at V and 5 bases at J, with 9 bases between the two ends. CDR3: CASSEWTETQYF. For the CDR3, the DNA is TGTGCCAGCAGTGAATGGACGGAGACCCAGTACTTC.

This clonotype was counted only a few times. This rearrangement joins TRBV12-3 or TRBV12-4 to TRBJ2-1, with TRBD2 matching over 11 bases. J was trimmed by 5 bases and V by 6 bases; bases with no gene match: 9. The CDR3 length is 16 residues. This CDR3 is CASRPVLAGVNNEQFF. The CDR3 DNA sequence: TGTGCCAGCAGACCCGTACTAGCGGGAGTAAACAATGAGCAGTTCTTC.

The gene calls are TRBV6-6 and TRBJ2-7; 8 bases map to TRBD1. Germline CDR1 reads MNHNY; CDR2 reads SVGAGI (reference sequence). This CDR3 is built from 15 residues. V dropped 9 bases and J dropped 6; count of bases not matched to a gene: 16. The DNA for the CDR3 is TGTGCCAGTTGCGGGGCAGGGGGCCACCGGGGCGAGCAGTACTTC. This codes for CASCGAGGHRGEQYF.